This T cell receptor (beta chain) was observed in a study of identical twins. Template switching created a universal primer site, and the cDNA included unique molecular identifiers. TCRdb processed the 5' RACE reads anew with MiXCR; each CDR3 protein has one entry. This repertoire shows approximately 690,000 distinct CDR3 sequences, over 5% found once; its top ten account for approximately 2%. Study observations and caveats: Beta out-of-frame sequences displayed a weaker excess of sharing between twins. Out-of-frame alpha sequences that twins shared showed excess low generation probability. Compared with models, monozygotic twins showed more out-of-frame TCR alpha sharing.

Only a few counts were recorded for this clonotype. Its antigen is currently unknown. The germline CDR1 and CDR2 sequences are MNHEY and SVGEGT. The CDR3 covers 17 residues. Between the trimmed V and J ends, which lost 6 bases and 4 bases, there was a span of 21 bases. V usage is TRBV6-2 or TRBV6-3 and J usage is TRBJ2-2; either TRBD1 or TRBD2 may fit D (6 bases each). The sequence derives from a man younger than 35 in good health. Material for sequencing was naive T cells sorted from blood. The CDR3 DNA reads as TGTGCCAGCAGCCGCGGGACACTAGGAGTTAGCACCGGGGAGCTGTTTTTT. Protein product: CASSRGTLGVSTGELFF.